These 29 T cell receptor beta chains were all obtained from the same sample, sequenced in a study. A single record per CDR3 protein comes from TCRdb applying MiXCR to the 5' RACE reads. This table holds 35,000 to 45,000 distinct CDR3 sequences, roughly a fifth found once. Tregs were sorted as CD4+CD25+CD127-/low cells. Sequenced input: Tregs sorted from a lymph node. These receptors all come from a female donor with breast cancer.

This clonotype was recorded a few times. The chain recombines TRBV29-1 with TRBJ2-7, with unresolved D. Trimming cost V 4 bases and J 1 base, with 11 bases left between them. CDR1 and CDR2 from the germline V gene are SQVTM and ANQGSEA. The CDR3 consists of 13 residues. CDR3 sequence (DNA): TGCAGCGTTGGTATGCAGAGATCCTACGAGCAGTACTTC. Translation: CSVGMQRSYEQYF.

This clonotype came up a few times. A much larger clone sits a single nucleotide away, making a read error possible. No conserved phenylalanine or tryptophan ends this CDR3, so it is likely a read error. This chain uses TRBV10-3 with TRBJ1-2; D possibly corresponds to TRBD1 (5 bases). This CDR3 is built from 13 residues. Germline-derived CDR1 and CDR2 are ENHRY and SYGVKD. The V gene lost 5 bases and the J gene lost 6 bases, with 13 bases spanning the gap. The CDR3 bases are TGTGCCATCAGTCAGGGCGGAGGGAATGGCTACACCCTC. Translating it yields CAISQGGGNGYTL.

Concerning this clonotype itself: A read error is possible here, since a much larger clone lies one base away. The chain is built from TRBV29-1 and TRBJ2-2; tentative D call: TRBD2 (5 bases). This CDR3 comprises 14 residues. Per germline, CDR1 SQVTM and CDR2 ANQGSEA. The DNA of the CDR3 is TGCAGCGTTGTAGGGCTAGCCGACACCGGGGAGCCGTTTTTT. Residues: CSVVGLADTGEPFF.

In this sample, this clonotype turned up many times. The CDR3 region has the DNA TGCAGTGCTAGAGATCAAGCGGAGAGCTCCTACGAGCAGTACTTC. Its translation: CSARDQAESSYEQYF. The chain combines TRBV20-1 with TRBJ2-7, with D perhaps matching TRBD2 (5 bases). The CDR3 loop spans 15 amino acids. CDR1 is DFQATT and CDR2 is SNEGSKA in the germline V gene (reference sequence). Trimming took 0 bases from V and 0 from J, leaving 12 bases between them.

The chain uses TRBV9 and TRBJ2-7; D remains unclear. This CDR3 has 13 amino acids. With 3 bases removed from V and 0 bases from J, the gap between germline ends came to 7 bases. CDR1 is SGDLS, CDR2 YYNGEE, per germline. The CDR3 DNA sequence: TGTGCCAGCAGCGCGTCGAGCTCCTACGAGCAGTACTTC. This gives the protein CASSASSSYEQYF.

The chain is built from TRBV27 and TRBJ1-2; 10 bases agree with TRBD1. The CDR3 is 16 residues long. J lost 7 bases, V lost 2 bases, and 10 bases had no gene match. Germline V gene lookup returns CDR1 MNHEY and CDR2 SMNVEV (reference sequence). The CDR3 protein is CASSLTGQGGAGGYTF. As DNA, the CDR3 is TGTGCCAGCAGTTTAACAGGACAGGGGGGCGCGGGTGGCTACACCTTC.

This rearrangement joins TRBV24-1 to TRBJ2-1; 9 positions agree with TRBD1. Germline-derived CDR1 and CDR2 are KGHDR and SFDVKD. Trimming took 9 bases from V and 4 from J; bases not matched to a gene: 6. This CDR3 has 14 amino acids. CDR3 region: CATGRTGVYNEQFF. The CDR3 DNA is TGTGCCACCGGCAGGACAGGGGTATACAATGAGCAGTTCTTC.

Many counts were recorded for this clonotype. The J gene is TRBJ2-7, the V gene TRBV4-1; D not resolved. The CDR3 runs to 16 residues. V was trimmed by 1 base and J by 5 bases, leaving 18 bases between them. The germline gives CDR1 MGHRA, CDR2 YSYEKL. This CDR3 is CASSQGPGQRRDEQYF. CDR3 DNA sequence: TGCGCCAGCAGCCAAGGGCCGGGTCAAAGAAGGGACGAGCAGTACTTC.

Details on this clonotype: A junction boundary mismatches the germline segment, possibly from a read error. J is TRBJ2-1 and V is TRBV7-2; 8 bases line up with TRBD2. The CDR3 totals 16 residues. CDR1 SGHTA and CDR2 FQGNSA come from the germline V gene. Here the CDR3 DNA reads TGTGCCAACAGCTTAGTAACGGGAGGGCCGTACAATGAGCAGTTCTTC. It yields the protein CANSLVTGGPYNEQFF.

This clonotype was detected a few times. A much bigger clone sits one base away, suggesting this may be a read error. The rearrangement joins TRBV5-1 to TRBJ2-3; TRBD2 agrees at 7 bases. The CDR3 is 15 residues long. Germline lookup yields CDR1 SGHRS and CDR2 YFSETQ. The DNA for the CDR3 is TGCGCCGGCAGCTTTAGCGGGCCAGCCACAGATACGCAGTATTTT. Encoded protein: CAGSFSGPATDTQYF.

The rearrangement joins TRBV6-5 to TRBJ2-3; 8 bases are shared with TRBD1. Germline values: CDR1 MNHEY, CDR2 SVGAGI. CDR3 size: 12 residues. J gave up 3 bases and V 9 bases, and 2 bases lay outside the gene matches. CDR3 sequence: CASRQGTDTQYF. The CDR3 nucleotides are TGTGCCAGTAGACAGGGGACAGATACGCAGTATTTT.

This clonotype was found a few times. Since a much larger clone is just one base distant, this may be a read error. This rearrangement joins TRBV9 to TRBJ2-7; D call uncertain. The V gene's germline CDR1 is SGDLS and CDR2 YYNGEE. The CDR3 loop spans 16 amino acids. DNA of the CDR3: TGTGCCAGCGGCGTAGGTCGACGCTCTTCTTCCTACGAGCAGTACTTC. Protein product: CASGVGRRSSSYEQYF.

This clonotype was seen at least ten times. J is TRBJ2-5 and V is TRBV5-1, with 8 bases matching TRBD1. The CDR3 spans 15 residues. The V segment lost 0 bases and the J segment 5 bases; nucleotides outside the gene matches: 6. Germline CDR1 reads SGHRS; CDR2 reads YFSETQ. CDR3 bases: TGCGCCAGCAGCTTGGCCGGGACAGGCGAGGAGACCCAGTACTTC. This encodes CASSLAGTGEETQYF. Combining the CDR3 with reference TRBV5-1 and TRBJ2-5 gives the whole variable domain KAGVTQTPRYLIKTRGQQVTLSCSPISGHRSVSWYQQTPGQGLQFLFEYFSETQRNKGNFPGRFSGRQFSNSRSEMNVSTLELGDSALYLCASSLAGTGEETQYFGPGTRLLVL.

This clonotype showed up just once. This may stem from a read error, because a much larger clone lies one nucleotide away. This rearrangement joins TRBV7-2 to TRBJ1-1; D unresolved. CDR3 length: 14 residues. Germline loops: CDR1 SGHTA, CDR2 FQGNSA. Trimming left V 4 bases short and J 0 bases short, with 9 bases between. The CDR3 loop reads CASSSKLMNTEAFF. Here the CDR3 DNA reads TGTGCCAGCAGCTCTAAGTTAATGAACACTGAAGCTTTCTTT.

This clonotype came up many times. The chain combines TRBV4-2 with TRBJ2-3, with no clear D. The CDR3 is 16 amino acids. V was shortened by 4 bases and J by 0 bases, with 14 bases between the two germline ends. Germline V gene data show CDR1 as LGHNA and CDR2 as YNFKEQ. The DNA of the CDR3 is TGTGCCAGCAGCCCCGTTGCGTCCCGAAGCACAGATACGCAGTATTTT. The encoded protein is CASSPVASRSTDTQYF.

This clonotype was detected a few times. This chain uses TRBV29-1 with TRBJ2-3; TRBD2 matches 7 bases. The V gene's germline CDR1 is SQVTM and CDR2 ANQGSEA. The CDR3 length is 17 residues. V was clipped by 6 bases and J by 5 bases; unmatched bases: 20. CDR3: CSVPRGLASGLIDTQYF. The DNA of the CDR3 is TGCAGCGTCCCCAGAGGCCTGGCTAGCGGTCTGATAGATACGCAGTATTTT.

The CDR3 protein is CASSLHRDRQPQHF. CDR3 coding DNA: TGCGCCAGCAGCCTACACCGGGACAGACAGCCCCAGCATTTT. The chain carries TRBV4-1 and TRBJ1-5; 7 bases are a match to TRBD1. CDR3 length: 14 amino acids. V was clipped by 4 bases and J by 7 bases; unmatched bases: 7. Germline assignment: CDR1 MGHRA and CDR2 YSYEKL.

This clonotype showed up many times. The V and J genes are TRBV7-3 and TRBJ2-1, with D perhaps TRBD2 (5 bases). The CDR3 has 15 residues. V dropped 2 bases and J dropped 2 bases, with 10 bases sitting between them. Germline CDR1 and CDR2: SGHTA and FQGTGA. The CDR3 loop reads CASSLFPGTYNEQFF. CDR3 DNA sequence: TGTGCCAGCAGCTTATTCCCGGGAACCTACAATGAGCAGTTCTTC.

The chain employs TRBV2 and TRBJ2-5, with TRBD2 identical over 9 bases. Trimming at V came to 1 base and at J to 2 bases, leaving 5 bases not matched to a gene. CDR3 length equals 16 residues. Germline CDR1 reads SNHLY; CDR2 reads FYNNEI. CDR3 loop: CASSEDSGSIQETQYF. DNA for the CDR3: TGTGCCAGCAGTGAAGATAGCGGGAGTATTCAAGAGACCCAGTACTTC.

Ten or more counts support this clonotype. This CDR3 reads CSARDSVNYGYTF. In nucleotides, the CDR3 is TGCAGTGCTAGGGACAGTGTTAACTATGGCTACACCTTC. The J gene is TRBJ1-2, the V gene TRBV20-1; D perhaps matches TRBD1 (6 bases). This CDR3 spans 13 amino acids. Germline CDR1 reads DFQATT; CDR2 reads SNEGSKA (reference sequence). V was clipped by 3 bases and J by 1 base, with 9 bases between them.

Written as DNA, the CDR3 is TGTGCCAGCAGCCGTCGGAGGAACACTGAAGCTTTCTTT. It specifies CASSRRRNTEAFF. The genes are TRBV7-3 and TRBJ1-1; D not certain. Trimming removed 5 bases from V and 1 base from J, with 8 bases in between. Germline assignment: CDR1 SGHTA and CDR2 FQGTGA. This CDR3 region has 13 residues.

Details on this clonotype: Germline and junction disagree at one end, which may indicate a read error. The V and J genes are TRBV7-3 and TRBJ1-1; no clear D. The CDR3 sequence is 13 residues long. Per the germline V gene, CDR1 is SGHTA and CDR2 is FQGTGA. The CDR3 nucleotides are TGTACCAGCAGCCCGCAGTTGAACACTGAAGCTTTCTTT. This sequence encodes CTSSPQLNTEAFF.

This clonotype was picked up a small number of times. The chain uses TRBV28 and TRBJ1-4; no clear D gene. Deletions cut 7 bases from V and 4 bases from J, with 10 bases between. The CDR3 sequence is 13 residues long. The germline gives CDR1 MDHEN, CDR2 SYDVKM. The CDR3 bases are TGTGCCAGCAACAAGGGCGGTAATGAAAAACTGTTTTTT. Protein: CASNKGGNEKLFF.

The chain is built from TRBV7-9 and TRBJ2-7, with D possibly called TRBD1 or TRBD2 (6 bases each). The length of the CDR3 is 15 residues. In germline, CDR1 is SEHNR, CDR2 FQNEAQ (reference sequence). V gave up 1 base and J gave up 0 bases, with 10 bases separating them. CDR3 sequence (DNA): TGTGCCAGCAGCTTAGAGCCGGGGGCCTCCTACGAGCAGTACTTC. It codes for CASSLEPGASYEQYF.

The rearrangement links TRBV20-1 to TRBJ2-1; 7 bases are a match to TRBD2. CDR1 and CDR2 (germline): DFQATT, SNEGSKA (reference sequence). This CDR3 comprises 15 residues. V was clipped by 0 bases and J by 5 bases; unmatched bases: 7. CDR3 nucleotide sequence: TGCAGTGCTAGAGAAGCTAGCGGAACACACAATGAGCAGTTCTTC. Protein: CSAREASGTHNEQFF.

There are many counts of this clonotype. The chain joins TRBV7-9 to TRBJ2-2; D call uncertain. V was pared by 3 bases and J by 4 bases, with 18 bases between. This CDR3 is built from 17 residues. Germline V gene sequence: CDR1 SEHNR, CDR2 FQNEAQ (reference sequence). The DNA of the CDR3 is TGTGCCAGCAGCTTTAGTTCGGCTGCAGGATTCACCGGGGAGCTGTTTTTT. Amino acid sequence: CASSFSSAAGFTGELFF.

This clonotype appeared many times. V gene TRBV20-1 combines with J gene TRBJ1-2, with D unclear. The CDR3 has 11 amino acids. Germline assignment: CDR1 DFQATT and CDR2 SNEGSKA (reference sequence). Trimming stripped 2 bases from V and 4 bases from J, with 5 bases between. The CDR3 region is CSARNSYGYTF. CDR3 bases: TGCAGTGCTAGAAACAGCTATGGCTACACCTTC.

This sequence joins TRBV19 and TRBJ1-5; D remains ambiguous. This CDR3 has 15 amino acids. The V gene's germline CDR1 is LNHDA and CDR2 SQIVND (reference sequence). V shed 3 bases and J shed 4 bases, with 13 bases lying between them. The CDR3 sequence is CASSMLGPWNQPQHF. The CDR3 coding sequence is TGTGCCAGTAGTATGCTTGGGCCTTGGAATCAGCCCCAGCATTTT.

This clonotype was observed a few times. The chain links TRBV7-9 to TRBJ2-2; TRBD1 is a possible D gene (6 bases). V was trimmed by 0 bases and J by 6 bases, leaving 14 bases between them. Germline values: CDR1 SEHNR, CDR2 FQNEAQ (reference sequence). The CDR3 extends over 16 amino acids. Here the CDR3 reads CASSLAINRVAGELFF. The CDR3 DNA reads TGTGCCAGCAGCTTAGCGATTAACAGGGTTGCCGGGGAGCTGTTTTTT.